This passage covers 30 T cell receptor beta chains from one sample sequenced in a study of T-cell reconstitution after alpha-beta-depleted transplantation in children. Researchers prepared the TCRbeta library using unique molecular identifiers, the study reports. One entry per CDR3 protein results from TCRdb running MiXCR on the PCR reads. The sample lists hundreds of thousands of distinct CDR3 sequences, under 15% occurring once. The sample in question was PBMCs, mostly from graft donor cells, obtained 360 days after TCRalphabeta/CD19-depleted stem cell transplant. Every receptor here comes from a male patient younger than 18 who had a stem cell transplant for acute myeloid leukemia, so the T cells may come from the graft donor.

There are a few counts of this clonotype. V is TRBV20-1 and J is TRBJ2-5, with D maybe TRBD2 (5 bases). Trimming shortened V by 0 bases and J by 7 bases, and 9 bases separated the two germline ends. Germline assignment: CDR1 DFQATT and CDR2 SNEGSKA (reference sequence). The CDR3 is 12 amino acids. CDR3 nucleotide sequence: TGCAGTGCTAGAGAGAACCGGGGGACCCAGTACTTC. Its translation: CSARENRGTQYF.

The V gene is TRBV11-2, the J gene TRBJ2-3; 12 positions match TRBD2. V gave up 6 bases and J gave up 1 base; unmatched junction bases: 20. The CDR3 is made up of 21 amino acids. Germline CDR1 SGHAT, CDR2 FQNNGV. The CDR3 spells CASSRTSGTLNPESGTDTQYF. The CDR3 DNA reads TGTGCCAGCAGTCGGACTAGCGGGACCCTTAACCCAGAGTCAGGCACAGATACGCAGTATTTT.

The chain has TRBV20-1 and TRBJ2-2; 10 nucleotides agree with TRBD2. Germline CDR1 DFQATT, CDR2 SNEGSKA (reference sequence). The CDR3 extends over 17 amino acids. V was pared by 5 bases and J by 7 bases, with 16 bases of the junction left unmatched. CDR3 sequence reads: CSARKGGLGLASGELFF. DNA of the CDR3: TGCAGTGCTCGAAAGGGAGGACTGGGACTAGCGAGCGGGGAGCTGTTTTTT.

J is TRBJ2-2 and V is TRBV6-1; TRBD2 matches 12 bases. Germline lookup yields CDR1 MNHNS and CDR2 SASEGT. J was trimmed by 7 bases and V by 6 bases; bases with no gene match: 6. The CDR3 length is 15 residues. The DNA of the CDR3 is TGTGCCAGCAGGTCTAGCGGGAGGGCCGTCGGGGAGCTGTTTTTT. This codes for CASRSSGRAVGELFF.

This clonotype was counted many times. The gene calls are TRBV12-3 or TRBV12-4 and TRBJ2-1; D uncertain. V lost 5 bases to trimming and J lost 0 bases, with 14 bases between them. CDR3 length: 16 amino acids. CDR3 in amino acids: CASSPPPPSSYNEQFF. In DNA, the CDR3 is TGTGCCAGCAGTCCCCCTCCTCCTAGCTCCTACAATGAGCAGTTCTTC.

This clonotype has ten or more counts. The V call is TRBV18, the J call TRBJ2-1; 12 nucleotides agree with TRBD2. The CDR3 extends over 19 amino acids. V was clipped by 6 bases and J by 6 bases; unmatched bases: 18. The germline V gene has CDR1 KGHSH and CDR2 LQKENI. CDR3 in amino acids: CASSYLLAGGSVVVNEQFF. The CDR3 coding sequence is TGTGCCAGCTCGTACCTGCTAGCGGGAGGGTCCGTGGTCGTCAATGAGCAGTTCTTC.

In this sample, this clonotype turned up a few times. This chain joins TRBV6-1 and TRBJ1-5; 9 bases match TRBD1. J gave up 7 bases and V 6 bases, and 7 bases lay outside the gene matches. CDR1 is MNHNS, CDR2 SASEGT, per germline. This CDR3 is built from 14 residues. In DNA form, the CDR3 reads TGTGCCAGCAGCCCTGGGACAGGGTTACAGCCCCAGCATTTT. Its translation: CASSPGTGLQPQHF.

In this sample, this clonotype turned up once. This sequence joins TRBV2 and TRBJ2-5, with D perhaps TRBD1 or TRBD2 (7 bases each). CDR1 is SNHLY, CDR2 FYNNEI, per germline. The CDR3 extends over 15 amino acids. V lost 3 bases and J lost 5, with 16 bases in between. The CDR3 DNA follows: TGTGCCAGCAGTGACTGGGGAGGGGGCTGGGAGACCCAGTACTTC. Translation gives CASSDWGGGWETQYF.

In this sample, this clonotype turned up a few times. This chain joins TRBV29-1 and TRBJ2-3, with 8 nucleotides matching TRBD1. Germline CDR1 is SQVTM and CDR2 is ANQGSEA. The ends lost 4 bases at V and 1 base at J; junction bases unmatched: 1. The CDR3 runs to 13 residues. CDR3: CSVGTGRTDTQYF. Written as DNA, the CDR3 is TGCAGCGTTGGGACAGGGCGCACAGATACGCAGTATTTT.

The table lists this clonotype with many counts. The chain has TRBV27 and TRBJ2-5; D gene ambiguous. Trimming took 6 bases from V and 5 from J, leaving 13 bases between them. The CDR3 is 13 amino acids. Germline CDR1 MNHEY, CDR2 SMNVEV (reference sequence). In DNA form, the CDR3 reads TGTGCCAGCAGATCCCCCTACGCGGAGACCCAGTACTTC. Protein product: CASRSPYAETQYF.

The rearrangement uses TRBV20-1 and TRBJ2-7; maybe TRBD1 (5 bases). The CDR3 runs 13 residues. The germline gives CDR1 DFQATT, CDR2 SNEGSKA (reference sequence). Trimming left V 0 bases short and J 7 bases short, with 13 bases between. The CDR3 reads CSARDQGAREQYF. The CDR3 DNA follows: TGCAGTGCTAGAGATCAAGGGGCGAGGGAGCAGTACTTC.

The sample holds many counts of this clonotype. This chain uses TRBV7-2 with TRBJ2-7, with 7 bases identical to TRBD1. Unmatched junction bases numbered 6, after V lost 5 bases and J lost 2 bases. Germline V lookup: CDR1 SGHTA, CDR2 FQGNSA. The CDR3 runs to 14 residues. This CDR3 reads CASSHRTGTYEQYF. The CDR3 DNA is TGTGCCAGCAGCCATAGGACAGGAACCTACGAGCAGTACTTC.

This clonotype turned up a few times. This chain joins TRBV20-1 and TRBJ2-2, with 10 bases matching TRBD1. V dropped 3 bases and J dropped 1; count of bases not matched to a gene: 5. CDR1 is DFQATT and CDR2 is SNEGSKA in the germline V gene (reference sequence). The CDR3 extends over 16 amino acids. DNA for the CDR3: TGCAGTGCTAGGAGACAGGGGGCCCTGAACACCGGGGAGCTGTTTTTT. Protein product: CSARRQGALNTGELFF.

The genes are TRBV20-1 and TRBJ2-7; TRBD2 agrees at 10 bases. V was pared by 5 bases and J by 3 bases, with 7 bases of the junction left unmatched. The germline V gene encodes CDR1 DFQATT and CDR2 SNEGSKA (reference sequence). This CDR3 is built from 14 residues. The CDR3 loop is CSAYSSGGGYEQYF. The CDR3 region has the DNA TGCAGTGCTTACTCTAGCGGGGGAGGCTACGAGCAGTACTTC.

The table lists this clonotype with a few counts. This chain joins TRBV28 and TRBJ1-2, with 8 bases matching TRBD1. The germline gives CDR1 MDHEN, CDR2 SYDVKM. CDR3 length: 13 amino acids. V lost 4 bases to trimming and J lost 8 bases; unmatched junction nucleotides: 6. As DNA, the CDR3 is TGTGCCAGCAGTTCCCACAGGGGGGGCGGCTACACCTTC. It codes for CASSSHRGGGYTF.

The chain links TRBV12-3 or TRBV12-4 to TRBJ2-3, with 8 bases identical to TRBD2. J gave up 2 bases and V 4 bases, and 11 bases lay outside the gene matches. This CDR3 is 17 amino acids long. The CDR3 region has the DNA TGTGCCAGCAGTTATCGGGGGGGCCCCAGGAACACAGATACGCAGTATTTT. Its translation is CASSYRGGPRNTDTQYF.

This clonotype was picked up a small number of times. CDR3 loop: CASSKLRSTGELFF. DNA of the CDR3: TGTGCCAGCAGCAAATTAAGGTCCACCGGGGAGCTGTTTTTT. V usage is TRBV11-2 and J usage is TRBJ2-2; D call uncertain. Per the germline V gene, CDR1 is SGHAT and CDR2 is FQNNGV. Trimming pared 5 bases from V and 4 bases from J, leaving 11 bases between. The CDR3 sequence is 14 residues long.

This clonotype has just a few counts. The chain couples TRBV7-9 to TRBJ2-1; 7 nucleotides align to TRBD2. V gave up 8 bases and J gave up 3 bases; unmatched junction bases: 10. The germline CDR1 and CDR2 sequences are SEHNR and FQNEAQ (reference sequence). This CDR3 is built from 15 residues. Written as DNA, the CDR3 is TGTGCCAGCGTGAGTGCGGGAGTTGGCTACAATGAGCAGTTCTTC. Amino acid sequence: CASVSAGVGYNEQFF.

The V gene is TRBV3-1, the J gene TRBJ2-3; D is undetermined. This CDR3 spans 16 amino acids. The V and J ends lost 4 bases and 6 bases respectively, with 20 bases between them. Germline loops: CDR1 LGHDT, CDR2 YNNKEL (reference sequence). The CDR3 nucleotides are TGTGCCAGCAGCCCCTCTATCCCGACGATTTCCGATACGCAGTATTTT. Residues: CASSPSIPTISDTQYF.

There are a few counts of this clonotype. The chain recombines TRBV25-1 with TRBJ1-1, with D possibly matching TRBD1 (6 bases). This CDR3 has 15 residues. Germline V lookup: CDR1 MGHDK, CDR2 SYGVNS. Between the trimmed V and J ends, which lost 6 bases and 2 bases, there was a span of 16 bases. CDR3 protein: CASRSNRGRNTEAFF. In DNA form, the CDR3 reads TGTGCCAGCAGATCAAACCGGGGGCGAAACACTGAAGCTTTCTTT.

This clonotype has only a few counts. The chain's CDR3 is CSALAGLEQYF. The CDR3 DNA sequence: TGCAGTGCCCTAGCGGGACTGGAGCAGTACTTC. The V and J genes are TRBV20-1 and TRBJ2-7, with 9 bases that match TRBD2. The CDR3 is made up of 11 amino acids. The germline V gene encodes CDR1 DFQATT and CDR2 SNEGSKA (reference sequence). The V and J ends lost 6 bases and 7 bases, in that order; junction bases with no gene match: 4.

In its sample, this clonotype was seen a few times. V is TRBV30 and J is TRBJ2-1; 13 bases agree with TRBD2. The germline gives CDR1 GTSNPN, CDR2 SVGIG (reference sequence). The trim removed 5 bases at V and 4 bases at J, leaving 5 bases unmatched. The CDR3 is made up of 15 amino acids. CDR3 sequence: CAWGGLAGRYNEQFF. CDR3 DNA sequence: TGTGCCTGGGGGGGACTAGCGGGAAGGTACAATGAGCAGTTCTTC.

The table lists this clonotype with a few counts. The V and J genes are TRBV29-1 and TRBJ2-4; perhaps TRBD2 as D (6 bases). The CDR3 consists of 11 residues. Germline V lookup: CDR1 SQVTM, CDR2 ANQGSEA. The V gene lost 7 bases and the J gene lost 14 bases, with 18 bases spanning the gap. CDR3 residues: CSGRTGEREYF. The DNA of the CDR3 is TGCAGCGGGAGGACGGGGGAAAGGGAGTACTTC.

This clonotype was seen more than once but under ten times. V and J are TRBV7-3 and TRBJ2-1; possibly TRBD2 for D (5 bases). CDR3 length: 15 residues. Germline V gives CDR1 SGHTA, CDR2 FQGTGA. Trimming stripped 5 bases from V and 8 bases from J, with 19 bases between. The CDR3 protein is CASSPNIVGVHEQFF. CDR3 in DNA: TGTGCCAGCAGCCCAAATATAGTCGGGGTCCATGAGCAGTTCTTC.

This clonotype was counted ten times or more. The V gene is TRBV29-1, the J gene TRBJ2-1; D possibly matches TRBD1 or TRBD2 (5 bases each). This CDR3 spans 13 amino acids. The V and J ends lost 3 bases and 6 bases respectively, with 12 bases between them. Germline CDR1 reads SQVTM; CDR2 reads ANQGSEA. CDR3 DNA sequence: TGCAGCGTTGACAGGGAGATTGCCAATGAGCAGTTCTTC. This translates into CSVDREIANEQFF.

This clonotype was seen more than once but under ten times. The gene calls are TRBV11-2 and TRBJ2-7; 11 positions match TRBD2. The CDR3 is made up of 18 amino acids. V was clipped by 5 bases and J by 4 bases; unmatched bases: 16. Germline V lookup: CDR1 SGHAT, CDR2 FQNNGV. CDR3 nucleotides: TGTGCCAGCAGCCTGACCTCCGGGTGGGGACTAGCGGCGTACGAGCAGTACTTC. It codes for CASSLTSGWGLAAYEQYF.

This clonotype was counted only a few times. The chain couples TRBV18 to TRBJ1-1; 8 nucleotides align to TRBD1. The J segment lost 4 bases and the V segment lost 3 bases, leaving 7 bases of the junction unmatched. The CDR3 sequence is 15 residues long. Germline assignment: CDR1 KGHSH and CDR2 LQKENI. As DNA, the CDR3 is TGTGCCAGCTCACCCGAGACAGGGGTGGGCACTGAAGCTTTCTTT. This sequence encodes CASSPETGVGTEAFF.

The chain recombines TRBV18 with TRBJ2-7, with D possibly being TRBD2 (6 bases). Germline CDR1 reads KGHSH; CDR2 reads LQKENI. The germline V and J ends were trimmed by 3 bases and 6 bases, with 21 bases remaining between them. CDR3 length equals 16 residues. For the CDR3, the DNA is TGTGCCAGCTCACCGCAGACTGTCCTCGTGGGGGGCGAGCAGTACTTC. Translation: CASSPQTVLVGGEQYF.

The rearrangement joins TRBV20-1 to TRBJ1-5, with D possibly TRBD1 on 6 matching bases. Trimming pared 5 bases from V and 1 base from J, leaving 9 bases between. CDR1 DFQATT and CDR2 SNEGSKA come from the germline V gene (reference sequence). The CDR3 contains 13 residues. The CDR3 region is CSAGGQSNQPQHF. The CDR3 DNA reads TGCAGTGCTGGGGGGCAGAGCAATCAGCCCCAGCATTTT.

This clonotype appeared many times. The rearrangement joins TRBV9 to TRBJ2-5; 9 nucleotides line up with TRBD1. J gave up 2 bases and V 3 bases, and 5 bases lay outside the gene matches. The CDR3 covers 15 residues. Germline CDR1 is SGDLS and CDR2 is YYNGEE. CDR3: CASSGRTGVQETQYF. The CDR3, as DNA: TGTGCCAGCAGCGGGCGGACAGGGGTACAAGAGACCCAGTACTTC.